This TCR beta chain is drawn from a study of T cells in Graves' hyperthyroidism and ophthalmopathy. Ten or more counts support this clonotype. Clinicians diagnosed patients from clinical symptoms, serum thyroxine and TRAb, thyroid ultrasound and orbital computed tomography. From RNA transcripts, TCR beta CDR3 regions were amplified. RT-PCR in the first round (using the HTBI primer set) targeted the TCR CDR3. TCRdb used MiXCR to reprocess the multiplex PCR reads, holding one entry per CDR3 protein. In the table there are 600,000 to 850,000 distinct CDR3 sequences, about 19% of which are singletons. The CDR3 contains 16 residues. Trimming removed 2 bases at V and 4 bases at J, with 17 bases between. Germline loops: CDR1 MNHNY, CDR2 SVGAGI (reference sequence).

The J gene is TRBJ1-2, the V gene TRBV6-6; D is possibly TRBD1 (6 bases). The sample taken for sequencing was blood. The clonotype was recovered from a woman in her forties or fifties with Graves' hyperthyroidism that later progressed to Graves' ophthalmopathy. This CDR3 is CASSYEGHREGYGYTF. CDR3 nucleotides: TGTGCCAGCAGTTACGAAGGGCACAGGGAGGGCTATGGCTACACCTTC.